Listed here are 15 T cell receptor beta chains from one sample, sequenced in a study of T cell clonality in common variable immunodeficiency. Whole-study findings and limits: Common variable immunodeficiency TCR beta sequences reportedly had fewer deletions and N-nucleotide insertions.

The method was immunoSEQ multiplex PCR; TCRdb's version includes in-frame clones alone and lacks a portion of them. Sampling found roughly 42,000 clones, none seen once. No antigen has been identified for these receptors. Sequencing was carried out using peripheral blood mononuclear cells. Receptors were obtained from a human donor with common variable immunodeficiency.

CDR3 region: CSARVLGETQYF. The part of the CDR3 DNA that was read is TGCAGTGCTAGGGTCTTAGGGGAGACC. The chain joins TRBV20-1 to TRBJ2-5; no clear D gene. The read falls 3 residues short of the CDR3 end, and the missing part is taken from the germline J gene. There are 12 residues in the CDR3. V lost 3 bases to trimming and J lost 5 bases, with 10 bases between them. Germline V CDR1 and CDR2: DFQATT, SNEGSKA (reference sequence).

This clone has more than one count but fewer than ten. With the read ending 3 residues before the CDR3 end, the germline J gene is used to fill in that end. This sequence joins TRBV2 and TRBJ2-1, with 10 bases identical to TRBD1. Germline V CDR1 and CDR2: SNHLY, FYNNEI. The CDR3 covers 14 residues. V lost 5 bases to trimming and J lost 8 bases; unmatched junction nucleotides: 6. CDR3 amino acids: CASSYETGGYEQFF. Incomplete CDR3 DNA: TGTGCCAGCAGTTATGAGACAGGGGGCTATGAG.

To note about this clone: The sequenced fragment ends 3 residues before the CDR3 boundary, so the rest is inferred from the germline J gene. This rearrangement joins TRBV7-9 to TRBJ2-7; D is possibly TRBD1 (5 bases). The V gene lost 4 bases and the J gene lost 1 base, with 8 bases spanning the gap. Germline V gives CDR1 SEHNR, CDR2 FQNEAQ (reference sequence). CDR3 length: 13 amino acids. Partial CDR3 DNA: TGTGCCAGCAGCTCGGACACATCCTACGAG. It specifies CASSSDTSYE. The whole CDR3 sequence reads CASSSDTSYEQYF.

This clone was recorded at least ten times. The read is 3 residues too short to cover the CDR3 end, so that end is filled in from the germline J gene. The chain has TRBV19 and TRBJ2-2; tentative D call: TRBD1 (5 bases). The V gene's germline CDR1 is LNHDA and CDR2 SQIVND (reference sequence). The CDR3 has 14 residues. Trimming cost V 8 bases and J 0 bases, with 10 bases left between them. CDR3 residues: CASGGAANTGELFF. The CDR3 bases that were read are TGTGCCAGTGGTGGGGCAGCGAACACCGGGGAG. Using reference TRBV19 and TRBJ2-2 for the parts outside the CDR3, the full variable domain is DGGITQSPKYLFRKEGQNVTLSCEQNLNHDAMYWYRQDPGQGLRLIYYSQIVNDFQKGDIAEGYSVSREKKESFPLTVTSAQKNPTAFYLCASGGAANTGELFFGEGSRLTVL.

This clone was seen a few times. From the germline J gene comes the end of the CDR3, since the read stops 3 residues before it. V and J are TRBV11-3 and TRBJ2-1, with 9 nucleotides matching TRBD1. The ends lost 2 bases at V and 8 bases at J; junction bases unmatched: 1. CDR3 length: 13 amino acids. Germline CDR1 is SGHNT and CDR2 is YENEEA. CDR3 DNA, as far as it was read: TGTGCCAGCAGCTTAAGGACAGGGGATGAG. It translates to CASSLRTGDE. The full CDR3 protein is CASSLRTGDEQFF.

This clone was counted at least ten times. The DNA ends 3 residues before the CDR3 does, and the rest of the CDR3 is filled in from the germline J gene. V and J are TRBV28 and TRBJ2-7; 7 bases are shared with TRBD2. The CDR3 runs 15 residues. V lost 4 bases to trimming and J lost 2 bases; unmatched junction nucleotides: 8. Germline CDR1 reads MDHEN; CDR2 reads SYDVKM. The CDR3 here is CASSSERDKAYEQYF. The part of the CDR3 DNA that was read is TGTGCCAGCAGTTCCGAGCGGGATAAAGCCTACGAG.

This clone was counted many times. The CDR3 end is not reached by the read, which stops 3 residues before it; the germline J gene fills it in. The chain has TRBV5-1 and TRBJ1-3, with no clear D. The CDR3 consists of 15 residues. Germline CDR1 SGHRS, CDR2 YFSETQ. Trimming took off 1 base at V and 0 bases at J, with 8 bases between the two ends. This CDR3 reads CASSLSLNSGNTIYF. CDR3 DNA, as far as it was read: TGCGCCAGCAGCTTGTCCCTTAACTCTGGAAACACC.

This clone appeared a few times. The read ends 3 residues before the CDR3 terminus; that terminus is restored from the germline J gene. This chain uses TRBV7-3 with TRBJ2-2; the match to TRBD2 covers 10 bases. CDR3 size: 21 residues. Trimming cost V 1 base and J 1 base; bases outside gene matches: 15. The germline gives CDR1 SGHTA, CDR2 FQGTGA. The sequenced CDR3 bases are TGTGCCAGCAGCTTAAGGCCTGGGCATTTAGCTAGCGGGAGGAACACCGGGGAG. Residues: CASSLRPGHLASGRNTGE. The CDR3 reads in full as CASSLRPGHLASGRNTGELFF. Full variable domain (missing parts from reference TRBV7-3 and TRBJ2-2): GAGVSQTPSNKVTEKGKYVELRCDPISGHTALYWYRQSLGQGPEFLIYFQGTGAADDSGLPNDRFFAVRPEGSVSTLKIQRTERGDSAVYLCASSLRPGHLASGRNTGELFFGEGSRLTVL.

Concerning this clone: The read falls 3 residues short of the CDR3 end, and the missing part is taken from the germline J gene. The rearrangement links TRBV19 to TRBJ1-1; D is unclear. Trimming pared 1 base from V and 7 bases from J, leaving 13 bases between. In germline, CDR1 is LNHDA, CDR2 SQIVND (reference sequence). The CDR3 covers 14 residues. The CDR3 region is CASSIGRQVGEAFF. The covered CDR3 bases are TGTGCCAGTAGTATAGGTCGGCAGGTCGGTGAA. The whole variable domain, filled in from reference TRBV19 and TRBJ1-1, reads DGGITQSPKYLFRKEGQNVTLSCEQNLNHDAMYWYRQDPGQGLRLIYYSQIVNDFQKGDIAEGYSVSREKKESFPLTVTSAQKNPTAFYLCASSIGRQVGEAFFGQGTRLTVV.

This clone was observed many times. CDR3 region: CASSRRGQTSNQPQHF. The sequenced CDR3 bases are TGTGCCAGCAGCCGACGGGGACAGACAAGCAATCAGCCC. The chain is built from TRBV7-8 and TRBJ1-5; 7 positions match TRBD1. The read is 3 residues too short to cover the CDR3 end, so that end is filled in from the germline J gene. The germline CDR1 and CDR2 sequences are SGHVS and FQNEAQ. The trim removed 5 bases at V and 1 base at J, leaving 8 bases unmatched. CDR3 length equals 16 residues.

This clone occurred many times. CDR3 in amino acids: CAISDLSSNQPQHF. Incomplete CDR3 DNA: TGTGCCATCAGCGACTTATCTAGCAATCAGCCC. The chain combines TRBV10-3 with TRBJ1-5; no clear D. From the germline J gene comes the end of the CDR3, since the read stops 3 residues before it. The CDR3 totals 14 residues. Per the germline V gene, CDR1 is ENHRY and CDR2 is SYGVKD. V was pared by 6 bases and J by 0 bases, with 9 bases between.

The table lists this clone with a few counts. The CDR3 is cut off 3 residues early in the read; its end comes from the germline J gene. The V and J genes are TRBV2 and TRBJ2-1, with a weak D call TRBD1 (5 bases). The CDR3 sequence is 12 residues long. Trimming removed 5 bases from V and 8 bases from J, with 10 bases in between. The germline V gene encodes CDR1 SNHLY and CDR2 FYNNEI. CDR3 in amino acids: CASSSGQDEQFF. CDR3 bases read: TGTGCCAGCAGTTCAGGGCAGGATGAG.

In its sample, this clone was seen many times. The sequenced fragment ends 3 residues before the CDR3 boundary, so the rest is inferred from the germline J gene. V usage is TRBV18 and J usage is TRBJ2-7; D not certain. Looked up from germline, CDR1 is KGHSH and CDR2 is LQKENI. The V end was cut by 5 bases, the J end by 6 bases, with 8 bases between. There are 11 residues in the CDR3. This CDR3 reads CASSAGLEQYF. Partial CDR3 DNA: TGTGCCAGCTCAGCAGGTCTCGAG.

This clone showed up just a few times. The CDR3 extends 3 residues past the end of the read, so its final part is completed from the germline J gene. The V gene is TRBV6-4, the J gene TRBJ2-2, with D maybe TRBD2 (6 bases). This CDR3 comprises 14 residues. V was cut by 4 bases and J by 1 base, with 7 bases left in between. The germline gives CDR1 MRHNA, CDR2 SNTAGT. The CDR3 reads CASSVEGNTGELFF. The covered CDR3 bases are TGTGCCAGCAGTGTGGAGGGGAACACCGGGGAG.

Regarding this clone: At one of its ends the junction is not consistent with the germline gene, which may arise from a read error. The CDR3 reads CASSSDSGNTIYF. Partial CDR3 DNA: TGTGCTAGCAGCTCGGACAGCGGAAACACC. V and J are TRBV7-7 and TRBJ1-3; a possible D gene is TRBD1 (6 bases). The CDR3 end is not reached by the read, which stops 3 residues before it; the germline J gene fills it in. The CDR3 has 13 residues. Per germline, CDR1 SSHAT and CDR2 FNYEAQ (reference sequence). Using reference TRBV7-7 and TRBJ1-3 for the parts outside the CDR3, the full variable domain is GAGVSQSPRYKVTKRGQDVTLRCDPISSHATLYWYQQALGQGPEFLTYFNYEAQPDKSGLPSDRFSAERPEGSISTLTIQRTEQRDSAMYRCASSSDSGNTIYFGEGSWLTVV.